This T cell receptor beta chain was retrieved from a study of shared clonotypes between healthy human individuals. Study-wide findings and caveats: At large depth, rarefaction still showed sorted-subset sequencing to be incomplete. The genetic and exposure-history diversity represented was limited by few donors.

TCRdb's table, derived via immunoSEQ multiplex PCR, lists solely in-frame clones and lacks some. The profile shows 2 million to 2.5 million clones, 85% to 95% of them singletons. Worth noting for this clone: Antigen: not known.

CDR3 length equals 15 residues. The V end lost 1 base, the J end lost 1 base, and 13 bases lay between the germline ends. CDR1 is SQVTM and CDR2 is ANQGSEA in the germline V gene. Specimen: naive CD4+ T cells from PBMCs. Described subset: CD45RA+ positively selected. The chain recombines TRBV29-1 with TRBJ1-1, with D tentatively TRBD1 (6 bases). The sequence derives from a man younger than 35 in good health. Some clones in this sample may be carry-over from other donors' samples. The CDR3: CSVEVAGTRNTEAFF. The CDR3 DNA reads TGCAGCGTTGAAGTTGCAGGGACACGGAACACTGAAGCTTTCTTT.